This TCR beta chain was identified during a study of cytomegalovirus exposure and HLA in healthy donors. Across the whole study: Out of roughly 170 million T cells, an earlier analysis found roughly 100 million unique TCR beta sequences in total. Study-wide findings and caveats: A classifier reportedly called cytomegalovirus status with high sensitivity and specificity.

Primers included in the PCR were 60 Vbeta and 13 Jbeta primers. Here immunoSEQ multiplex PCR was the method, and the copy in TCRdb shows in-frame clones only, minus some. The sample lists some 150,000 clones, approximately 80% occurring once. The V and J ends lost 4 bases and 8 bases respectively, with 11 bases between them. The CDR3 is made up of 12 amino acids. Per the germline V gene, CDR1 is MNHEY and CDR2 is SMNVEV (reference sequence). This clone was observed a handful of times. Its antigen is not known. Material: PBMCs. The J gene is TRBJ1-2, the V gene TRBV27; D ambiguous. The clonotype comes from a male donor in good health and CMV-seronegative. The CDR3 here is CASSSGPKGYTF. The CDR3 nucleotides are TGTGCCAGCAGTTCAGGCCCCAAAGGCTACACCTTC.